Shown below are 23 T cell receptor beta chains from a single sample sequenced in a study of regulatory T cells in long-lasting Graves disease. HTBI primers from iRepertoire and Arm-PCR of CDR3 regions yielded the TCR beta libraries. MiXCR was run by TCRdb on the multiplex PCR reads, yielding one entry per CDR3 protein. The sample shows about 440,000 distinct CDR3 sequences, approximately 16% of them seen only once. Time point noted: newly diagnosed GD, antithyroid drugs for less than 3 months. PBMCs were the source of the RNA used for TCR sequencing. This sample also appeared in a second study, on T cells in Graves' hyperthyroidism and ophthalmopathy.

Sequenced here: peripheral blood mononuclear cells (PBMCs), sampled at new diagnosis, from a patient treated with antithyroid drugs. All receptors derive from a woman younger than 35 with Graves disease.

This clonotype was detected only a few times. J is TRBJ2-2 and V is TRBV7-2; 9 bases fit TRBD1. CDR3 size: 14 residues. The germline V gene has CDR1 SGHTA and CDR2 FQGNSA. The V gene end was trimmed by 1 base and the J gene end by 7 bases; junction bases not matched to a gene: 1. The DNA of the CDR3 is TGTGCCAGCAGCTTAGAGGGACAGGGCGGGGAGCTGTTTTTT. Residues: CASSLEGQGGELFF.

This chain joins TRBV5-1 and TRBJ1-2; TRBD1 is a possible D gene (6 bases). With 0 bases removed from V and 8 bases from J, the gap between germline ends came to 14 bases. This CDR3 is 14 amino acids long. Germline lookup yields CDR1 SGHRS and CDR2 YFSETQ. The chain's CDR3 is CASSLGDTSWGYTF. The DNA of the CDR3 is TGCGCCAGCAGCTTGGGGGACACCAGCTGGGGCTACACCTTC.

This clonotype was seen more than once but under ten times. The chain is built from TRBV4-3 and TRBJ2-5; a weak D match, TRBD1 (6 bases). With 0 bases removed from V and 1 base from J, the gap between germline ends came to 12 bases. Germline V gene data show CDR1 as LGHNA and CDR2 as YSLEER. This CDR3 spans 16 amino acids. CDR3 bases: TGCGCCAGCAGCCAAGACCCTTGGACAGTCCAAGAGACCCAGTACTTC. Encoded protein: CASSQDPWTVQETQYF.

This clonotype appeared many times. The chain has TRBV11-2 and TRBJ2-7; the D gene could be TRBD1 or TRBD2 (5 bases each). The V gene's germline CDR1 is SGHAT and CDR2 FQNNGV. The V end lost 6 bases, the J end lost 2 bases, and 20 bases lay between the germline ends. The CDR3 is made up of 16 amino acids. The chain's CDR3 is CASSRVGDREPYEQYF. CDR3 DNA: TGTGCCAGCAGTCGCGTTGGGGACCGAGAGCCCTACGAGCAGTACTTC.

Comment on this clonotype: A much larger clone differs from this one at a single base, so this may be a read error. The chain uses TRBV5-5 and TRBJ2-7, with D perhaps being TRBD1 or TRBD2 (5 bases each). CDR3 length: 17 amino acids. Trimming stripped 6 bases from V and 2 bases from J, with 24 bases between. The germline gives CDR1 SGHKS, CDR2 YYEKEE (reference sequence). The CDR3 is CASTIALSGTPPYEQYF. CDR3 bases: TGTGCCAGCACCATTGCTCTTTCCGGGACCCCGCCCTACGAGCAGTACTTC.

This clonotype was picked up a small number of times. The rearrangement joins TRBV29-1 to TRBJ2-1; 8 bases are a match to TRBD2. The germline gives CDR1 SQVTM, CDR2 ANQGSEA. The CDR3 runs 14 residues. The junction had 10 bases not matched to a gene; V was cut back by 5 bases and J by 7 bases. As DNA, the CDR3 is TGCAGCGTTCGGCTAGACGGGAGGGGGAATGAGCAGTTCTTC. It translates to CSVRLDGRGNEQFF.

The table lists this clonotype with many counts. This chain connects TRBV9 to TRBJ1-1, with a tentative D call TRBD1 (5 bases). Germline loops: CDR1 SGDLS, CDR2 YYNGEE. The CDR3 covers 17 residues. Between the trimmed V and J ends, which lost 6 bases and 1 base, there was a span of 22 bases. The CDR3 sequence is CASTKGHRPSQNTEAFF. CDR3 nucleotide sequence: TGTGCCAGCACCAAAGGACACCGACCCAGCCAGAACACTGAAGCTTTCTTT.

This clonotype was seen at least ten times. The chain employs TRBV29-1 and TRBJ2-1; 8 bases fit TRBD2. The V gene's germline CDR1 is SQVTM and CDR2 ANQGSEA. The CDR3 contains 14 residues. V dropped 6 bases and J dropped 4; count of bases not matched to a gene: 8. The CDR3 spells CSVPRLAQYNEQFF. The CDR3 DNA is TGCAGCGTCCCCAGACTAGCGCAATACAATGAGCAGTTCTTC.

This clonotype was seen a handful of times. J is TRBJ2-1 and V is TRBV6-2 or TRBV6-3; D uncertain. V lost 4 bases to trimming and J lost 5 bases, with 21 bases between them. This CDR3 contains 17 residues. In germline, CDR1 is MNHEY, CDR2 SVGEGT. In nucleotides, the CDR3 is TGTGCCAGCAGTTCCCTTACCCCAACTAAGCCCCACAATGAGCAGTTCTTC. It yields the protein CASSSLTPTKPHNEQFF.

This clonotype appeared a few times. This chain joins TRBV7-9 and TRBJ1-5; TRBD1 aligns across 9 bases. This CDR3 is built from 16 residues. The trim removed 4 bases at V and 4 bases at J, leaving 8 bases unmatched. In germline, CDR1 is SEHNR, CDR2 FQNEAQ (reference sequence). The CDR3 protein is CASSSSGQGINQPQHF. The CDR3 nucleotides are TGTGCCAGCAGCTCCTCGGGACAGGGCATAAATCAGCCCCAGCATTTT.

The DNA of the CDR3 is TGCGCCAGCAGCTTCCGGGAAAACTATGGCTACACCTTC. Translating it yields CASSFRENYGYTF. The V gene is TRBV5-1, the J gene TRBJ1-2, with D hard to call. The CDR3 length is 13 residues. Trimming took off 2 bases at V and 2 bases at J, with 7 bases between the two ends. CDR1 and CDR2 (germline): SGHRS, YFSETQ.

The chain couples TRBV7-9 to TRBJ2-2; 8 nucleotides agree with TRBD2. This CDR3 region has 13 residues. Germline lookup yields CDR1 SEHNR and CDR2 FQNEAQ (reference sequence). J gave up 10 bases and V 3 bases, and 4 bases lay outside the gene matches. In DNA, the CDR3 is TGTGCCAGCAGCTTCGGGGGGGGAACGGAGCTGTTTTTT. This encodes CASSFGGGTELFF.

This clonotype was picked up many times. The chain uses TRBV20-1 and TRBJ2-7, with TRBD2 matching over 8 bases. The V gene's germline CDR1 is DFQATT and CDR2 SNEGSKA (reference sequence). V lost 1 base, J lost 2 bases, and 10 bases stayed unmatched. CDR3 length: 16 amino acids. CDR3 sequence reads: CSARGLAGTTTYEQYF. CDR3 sequence (DNA): TGCAGTGCTAGAGGGCTAGCGGGTACCACAACCTACGAGCAGTACTTC.

V gene TRBV5-1 combines with J gene TRBJ2-7; TRBD2 agrees at 7 bases. CDR3 size: 16 residues. V lost 0 bases and J lost 1; bases outside the gene matches: 7. Germline values: CDR1 SGHRS, CDR2 YFSETQ. This CDR3 is CASSLARASGSYEQYF. For the CDR3, the DNA is TGCGCCAGCAGCTTGGCCAGGGCTAGCGGATCCTACGAGCAGTACTTC.

This clonotype was detected many times. The CDR3: CASSPGLAGHEQFF. CDR3 nucleotide sequence: TGTGCCAGCTCACCAGGACTAGCGGGTCATGAGCAGTTCTTC. V is TRBV18 and J is TRBJ2-1; 11 bases map to TRBD2. Germline V CDR1 and CDR2: KGHSH, LQKENI. With V trimmed by 2 bases and J by 8 bases, 2 bases remained unmatched. CDR3 length: 14 residues.

This rearrangement joins TRBV5-1 to TRBJ1-4; D is unclear. Germline V CDR1 and CDR2: SGHRS, YFSETQ. The CDR3 runs to 14 residues. Trimming left V 4 bases short and J 6 bases short, with 13 bases between. In nucleotides, the CDR3 is TGCGCCAGCAGCCTCGGACTCGGGGATGAAAAACTGTTTTTT. This sequence encodes CASSLGLGDEKLFF.

This clonotype was seen only a few times. DNA of the CDR3: TGTGCCAGCAGAGGGGACAACTCGAACACCGGGGAGCTGTTTTTT. It codes for CASRGDNSNTGELFF. The J gene is TRBJ2-2, the V gene TRBV6-1, with D perhaps TRBD1 (6 bases). Trimming took off 6 bases at V and 0 bases at J, with 11 bases between the two ends. The CDR3 is 15 amino acids. The germline V gene has CDR1 MNHNS and CDR2 SASEGT.

A few counts support this clonotype. The rearrangement joins TRBV25-1 to TRBJ2-3; D gene uncertain. CDR3 size: 13 residues. From germline, CDR1 is MGHDK and CDR2 SYGVNS. The V end lost 4 bases, the J end lost 2 bases, and 7 bases lay between the germline ends. This chain's CDR3 is CASSVTATDTQYF. The CDR3 coding sequence is TGTGCCAGCAGTGTGACTGCCACAGATACGCAGTATTTT. Full variable domain (outside the CDR3, taken from reference TRBV25-1 and TRBJ2-3): EADIYQTPRYLVIGTGKKITLECSQTMGHDKMYWYQQDPGMELHLIHYSYGVNSTEKGDLSSESTVSRIRTEHFPLTLESARPSHTSQYLCASSVTATDTQYFGPGTRLTVL.

This clonotype was counted many times. This chain connects TRBV12-3 or TRBV12-4 to TRBJ1-5; maybe TRBD1 (6 bases). The CDR3 consists of 14 residues. Trimming took off 4 bases at V and 5 bases at J, with 12 bases between the two ends. The CDR3 spells CASSSLQGYQPQHF. The DNA of the CDR3 is TGTGCCAGCAGTTCACTACAGGGTTATCAGCCCCAGCATTTT.

J is TRBJ1-4 and V is TRBV4-1; D gene ambiguous. The germline gives CDR1 MGHRA, CDR2 YSYEKL. Trimming shortened V by 1 base and J by 0 bases, and 9 bases separated the two germline ends. The CDR3 consists of 16 residues. This CDR3 reads CASSQGRLTTNEKLFF. The CDR3 DNA reads TGCGCCAGCAGCCAAGGCAGGTTAACAACTAATGAAAAACTGTTTTTT.

The CDR3 coding sequence is TGCAGCGCTGCCCTGGGGGGCACCGGGGAGCTGTTTTTT. Residues: CSAALGGTGELFF. The rearrangement links TRBV29-1 to TRBJ2-2; perhaps TRBD2 as D (6 bases). The germline V gene has CDR1 SQVTM and CDR2 ANQGSEA. V lost 7 bases, J lost 4 bases, and 13 bases lay in between. This CDR3 is 13 amino acids long.

This clonotype was seen once. The gene calls are TRBV6-1 and TRBJ1-1; TRBD1 matches 9 bases. With 7 bases clipped from V and 4 bases from J, the junction kept 7 bases outside the gene matches. The CDR3 runs to 14 residues. Germline-derived CDR1 and CDR2 are MNHNS and SASEGT. In DNA, the CDR3 is TGTGCCAGCACCGAAGGGGACAGGGCCACTGAAGCTTTCTTT. Translated, it gives CASTEGDRATEAFF.

This clonotype was picked up a small number of times. The chain is built from TRBV28 and TRBJ2-6, with D possibly matching TRBD1 (5 bases). The CDR3 runs to 20 residues. Germline CDR1 and CDR2: MDHEN and SYDVKM. V lost 4 bases to trimming and J lost 0 bases, with 22 bases between them. The CDR3 DNA is TGTGCCAGCAGTTATACAACTCTGACAGACAGATCCTCTGGGGCCAACGTCCTGACTTTC. Translated, it gives CASSYTTLTDRSSGANVLTF.